A single sample is the source of the 4 T cell receptor beta chains below, sequenced in a study of cytomegalovirus exposure and HLA in healthy donors. Sequencing used immunoSEQ multiplex PCR; TCRdb keeps in-frame clones, though not all of them. The data contain 200,000 to 250,000 clones, approximately 83% of them singletons. The sequencing input was PBMCs. Source of these receptors: a woman in her twenties or thirties in good health and CMV-seropositive.

J is TRBJ2-3 and V is TRBV6-5, with 9 positions matching TRBD2. Trimming took 7 bases from V and 2 from J; bases not matched to a gene: 7. Germline V CDR1 and CDR2: MNHEY, SVGAGI. There are 15 residues in the CDR3. The CDR3 DNA reads as TGTGCCAGCACCCCGACTAGCGGATTCACAGATACGCAGTATTTT. Translation: CASTPTSGFTDTQYF.

The genes are TRBV19 and TRBJ1-2; D remains unclear. This CDR3 contains 14 residues. Trimming cost V 3 bases and J 3 bases, with 11 bases left between them. Germline V CDR1 and CDR2: LNHDA, SQIVND (reference sequence). The CDR3 loop is CASSIGRMDYGYTF. The CDR3 nucleotides read TGTGCCAGTAGTATCGGACGGATGGACTATGGCTACACCTTC.

The chain couples TRBV15 to TRBJ2-7; tentatively, D is TRBD2 (6 bases). The CDR3 loop spans 14 amino acids. CDR1 and CDR2 (germline): LNHNV, YYDKDF (reference sequence). V was pared by 1 base and J by 0 bases, with 7 bases between. This CDR3 reads CATSRGTTSYEQYF. The CDR3 DNA sequence: TGTGCCACCAGCAGAGGGACTACCTCCTACGAGCAGTACTTC.

This chain connects TRBV5-4 to TRBJ1-1; no firm D call. The germline CDR1 and CDR2 sequences are SGHNT and YYREEE (reference sequence). The CDR3 contains 13 residues. V was clipped by 4 bases and J by 3 bases, with 10 bases between them. This CDR3 is CASSNDPHTEAFF. CDR3 in DNA: TGTGCCAGCAGCAATGACCCCCACACTGAAGCTTTCTTT.